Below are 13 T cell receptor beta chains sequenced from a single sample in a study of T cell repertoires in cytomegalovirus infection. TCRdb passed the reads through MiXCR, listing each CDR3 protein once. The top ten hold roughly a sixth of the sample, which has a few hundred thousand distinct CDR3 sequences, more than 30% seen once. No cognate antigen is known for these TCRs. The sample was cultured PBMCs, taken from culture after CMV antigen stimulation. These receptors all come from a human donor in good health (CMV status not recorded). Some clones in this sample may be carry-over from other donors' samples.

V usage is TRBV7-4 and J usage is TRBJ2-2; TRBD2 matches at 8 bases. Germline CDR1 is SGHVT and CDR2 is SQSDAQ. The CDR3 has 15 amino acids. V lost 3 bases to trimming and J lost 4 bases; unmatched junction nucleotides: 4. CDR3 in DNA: TGTGCCAGCAGCTTCGTAGCGGGGCTCACCGGGGAGCTGTTTTTT. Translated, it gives CASSFVAGLTGELFF.

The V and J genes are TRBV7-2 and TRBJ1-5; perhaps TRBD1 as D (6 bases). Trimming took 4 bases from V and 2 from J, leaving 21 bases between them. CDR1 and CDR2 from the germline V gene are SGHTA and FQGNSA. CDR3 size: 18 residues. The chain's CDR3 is CASSSLPPPRGGNQPQHF. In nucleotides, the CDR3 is TGTGCCAGCAGCTCCTTACCCCCACCCAGGGGTGGCAATCAGCCCCAGCATTTT.

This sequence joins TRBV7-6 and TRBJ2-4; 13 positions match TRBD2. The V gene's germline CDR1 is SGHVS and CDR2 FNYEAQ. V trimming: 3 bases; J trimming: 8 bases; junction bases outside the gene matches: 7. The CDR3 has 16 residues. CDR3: CASSLGLAGTGDIQYF. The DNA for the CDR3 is TGTGCCAGCAGCTTGGGACTAGCGGGAACGGGGGACATTCAGTACTTC.

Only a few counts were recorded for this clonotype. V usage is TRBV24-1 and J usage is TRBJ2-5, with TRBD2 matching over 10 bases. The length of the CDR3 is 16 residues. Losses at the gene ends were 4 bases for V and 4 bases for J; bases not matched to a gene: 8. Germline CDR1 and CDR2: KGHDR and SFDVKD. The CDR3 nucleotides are TGTGCCACCAGTGACGCTAGCGGGAGTGGAGGAGAGACCCAGTACTTC. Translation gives CATSDASGSGGETQYF.

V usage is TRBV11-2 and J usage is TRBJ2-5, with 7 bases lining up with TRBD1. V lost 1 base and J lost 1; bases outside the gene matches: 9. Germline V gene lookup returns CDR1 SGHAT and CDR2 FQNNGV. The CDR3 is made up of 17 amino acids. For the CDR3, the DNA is TGTGCCAGCAGCTTAGTCCCAGGGGGATCGGTCCAAGAGACCCAGTACTTC. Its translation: CASSLVPGGSVQETQYF. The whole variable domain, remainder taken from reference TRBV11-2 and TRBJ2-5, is EAGVAQSPRYKIIEKRQSVAFWCNPISGHATLYWYQQILGQGPKLLIQFQNNGVVDDSQLPKDRFSAERLKGVDSTLKIQPAKLEDSAVYLCASSLVPGGSVQETQYFGPGTRLLVL.

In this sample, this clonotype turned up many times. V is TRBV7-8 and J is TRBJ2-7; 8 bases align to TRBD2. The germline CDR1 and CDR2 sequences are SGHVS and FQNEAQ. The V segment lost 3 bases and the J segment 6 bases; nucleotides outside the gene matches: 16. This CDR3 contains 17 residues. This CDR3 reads CASSFLTSGTSPAEQYF. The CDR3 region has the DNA TGTGCCAGCAGCTTCCTAACCTCCGGGACTAGTCCGGCCGAGCAGTACTTC.

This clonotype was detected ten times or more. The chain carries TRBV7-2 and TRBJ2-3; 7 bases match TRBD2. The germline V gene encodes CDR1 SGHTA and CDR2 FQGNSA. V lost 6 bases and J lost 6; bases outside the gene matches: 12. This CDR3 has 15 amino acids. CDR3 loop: CASRSRLGGSDTQYF. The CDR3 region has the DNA TGTGCCAGCAGGTCACGTCTTGGCGGGAGTGATACGCAGTATTTT.

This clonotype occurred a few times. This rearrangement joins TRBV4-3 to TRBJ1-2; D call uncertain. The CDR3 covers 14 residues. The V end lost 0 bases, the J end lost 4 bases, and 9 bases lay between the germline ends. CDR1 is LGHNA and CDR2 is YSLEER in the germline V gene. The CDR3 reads CASSQETAGYGYTF. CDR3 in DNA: TGCGCCAGCAGCCAAGAGACGGCGGGCTATGGCTACACCTTC.

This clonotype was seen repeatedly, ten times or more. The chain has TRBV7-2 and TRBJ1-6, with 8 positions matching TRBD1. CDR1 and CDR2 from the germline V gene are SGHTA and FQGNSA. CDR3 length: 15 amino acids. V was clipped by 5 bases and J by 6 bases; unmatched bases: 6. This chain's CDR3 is CASSGTGGINSPLHF. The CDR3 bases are TGTGCCAGCAGCGGAACAGGGGGGATTAATTCACCCCTCCACTTT.

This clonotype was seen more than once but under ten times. This chain's CDR3 is CASSQMSYEQYF. The CDR3 DNA sequence: TGTGCCAGCAGCCAAATGTCCTACGAGCAGTACTTC. This chain joins TRBV3-1 and TRBJ2-7, with D hard to call. The CDR3 sequence is 12 residues long. Germline V gene data show CDR1 as LGHDT and CDR2 as YNNKEL (reference sequence). V shed 2 bases and J shed 1 base, with 3 bases lying between them.

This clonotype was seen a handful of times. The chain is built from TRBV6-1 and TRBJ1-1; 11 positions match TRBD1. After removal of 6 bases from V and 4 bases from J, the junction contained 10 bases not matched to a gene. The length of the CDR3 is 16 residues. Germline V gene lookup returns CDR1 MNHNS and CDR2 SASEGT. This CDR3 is CASRKVRDRGSTEAFF. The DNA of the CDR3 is TGTGCCAGCAGAAAGGTCCGGGACAGGGGGTCCACTGAAGCTTTCTTT.

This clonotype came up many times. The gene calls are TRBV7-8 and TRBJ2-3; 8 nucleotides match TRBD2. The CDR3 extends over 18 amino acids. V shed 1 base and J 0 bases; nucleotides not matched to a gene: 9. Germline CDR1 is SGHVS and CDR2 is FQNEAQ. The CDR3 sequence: CASSLVVAGTTSTDTQYF. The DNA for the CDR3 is TGTGCCAGCAGCTTAGTGGTAGCGGGAACTACTAGCACAGATACGCAGTATTTT.

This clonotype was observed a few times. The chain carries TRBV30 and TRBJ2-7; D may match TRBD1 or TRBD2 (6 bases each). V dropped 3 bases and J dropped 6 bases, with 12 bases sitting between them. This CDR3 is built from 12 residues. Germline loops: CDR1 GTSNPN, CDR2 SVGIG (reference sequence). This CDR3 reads CAWSKGGGEQYV. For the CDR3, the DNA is TGTGCCTGGAGCAAGGGGGGAGGCGAGCAGTACGTC.